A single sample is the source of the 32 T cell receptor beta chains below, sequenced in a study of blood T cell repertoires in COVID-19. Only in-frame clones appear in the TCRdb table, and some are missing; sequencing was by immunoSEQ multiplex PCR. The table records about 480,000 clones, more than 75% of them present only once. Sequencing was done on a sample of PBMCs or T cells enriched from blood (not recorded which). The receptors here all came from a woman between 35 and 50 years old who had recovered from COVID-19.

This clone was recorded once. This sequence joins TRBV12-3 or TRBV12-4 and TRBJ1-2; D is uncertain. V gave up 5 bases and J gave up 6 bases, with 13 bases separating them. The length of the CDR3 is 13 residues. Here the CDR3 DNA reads TGTGCCAGCAGTCTCCAGAATATTCATGGCTACACCTTC. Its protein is CASSLQNIHGYTF.

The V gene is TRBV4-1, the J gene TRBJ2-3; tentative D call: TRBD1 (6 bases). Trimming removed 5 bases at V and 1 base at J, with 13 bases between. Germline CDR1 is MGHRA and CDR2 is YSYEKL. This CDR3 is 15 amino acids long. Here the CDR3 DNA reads TGCGCCAGCAGCGGTTTAGACAGGCGCACAGATACGCAGTATTTT. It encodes CASSGLDRRTDTQYF.

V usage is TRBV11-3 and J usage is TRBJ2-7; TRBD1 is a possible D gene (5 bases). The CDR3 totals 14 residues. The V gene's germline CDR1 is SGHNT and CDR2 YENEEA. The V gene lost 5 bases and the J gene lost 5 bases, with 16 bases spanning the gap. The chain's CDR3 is CASSQPWQGNEQYF. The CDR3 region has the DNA TGTGCCAGCAGCCAACCTTGGCAGGGTAACGAGCAGTACTTC.

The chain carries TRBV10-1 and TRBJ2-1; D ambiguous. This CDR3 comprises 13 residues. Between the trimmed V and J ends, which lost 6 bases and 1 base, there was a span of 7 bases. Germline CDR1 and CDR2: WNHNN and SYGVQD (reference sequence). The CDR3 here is CASSPGSYNEQFF. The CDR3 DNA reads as TGCGCCAGCAGCCCCGGGTCCTACAATGAGCAGTTCTTC.

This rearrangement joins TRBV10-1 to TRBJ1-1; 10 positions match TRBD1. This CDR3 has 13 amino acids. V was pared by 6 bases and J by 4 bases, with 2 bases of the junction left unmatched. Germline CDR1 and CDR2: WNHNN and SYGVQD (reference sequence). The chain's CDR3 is CASRGQGSTEAFF. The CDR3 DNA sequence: TGCGCCAGCAGGGGACAGGGGAGCACTGAAGCTTTCTTT.

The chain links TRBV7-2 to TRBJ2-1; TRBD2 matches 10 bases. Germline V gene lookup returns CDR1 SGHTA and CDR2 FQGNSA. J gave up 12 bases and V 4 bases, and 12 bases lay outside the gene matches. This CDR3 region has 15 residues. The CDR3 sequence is CASSSVAGGVYGQFF. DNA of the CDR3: TGTGCCAGCAGCTCAGTAGCGGGAGGAGTATATGGGCAGTTCTTC.

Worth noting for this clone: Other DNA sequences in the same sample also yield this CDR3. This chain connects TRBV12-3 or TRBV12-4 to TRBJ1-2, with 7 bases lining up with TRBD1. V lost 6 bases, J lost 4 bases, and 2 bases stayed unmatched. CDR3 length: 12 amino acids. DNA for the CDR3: TGTGCCAGCAGCCGGGACAGCTATGGCTACACCTTC. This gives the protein CASSRDSYGYTF.

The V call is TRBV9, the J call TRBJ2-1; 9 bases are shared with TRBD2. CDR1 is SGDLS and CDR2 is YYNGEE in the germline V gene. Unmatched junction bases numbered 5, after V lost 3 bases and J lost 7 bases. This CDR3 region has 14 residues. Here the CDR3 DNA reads TGTGCCAGCAGCGGAGTAGCGGGAGAAAATGAGCAGTTCTTC. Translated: CASSGVAGENEQFF.

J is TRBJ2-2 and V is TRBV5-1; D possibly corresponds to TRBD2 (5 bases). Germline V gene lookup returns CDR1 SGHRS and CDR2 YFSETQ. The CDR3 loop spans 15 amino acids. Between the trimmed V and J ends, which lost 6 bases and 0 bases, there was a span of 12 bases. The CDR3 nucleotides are TGCGCCAGCACCTTTGGCGGGTCGAACACCGGGGAGCTGTTTTTT. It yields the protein CASTFGGSNTGELFF.

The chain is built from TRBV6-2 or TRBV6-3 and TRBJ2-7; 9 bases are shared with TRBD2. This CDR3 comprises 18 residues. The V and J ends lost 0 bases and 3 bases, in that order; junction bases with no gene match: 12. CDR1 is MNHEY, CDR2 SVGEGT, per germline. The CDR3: CASSYSASLAGTLYEQYF. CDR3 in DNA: TGTGCCAGCAGTTACTCGGCTTCCCTAGCGGGGACCCTCTACGAGCAGTACTTC.

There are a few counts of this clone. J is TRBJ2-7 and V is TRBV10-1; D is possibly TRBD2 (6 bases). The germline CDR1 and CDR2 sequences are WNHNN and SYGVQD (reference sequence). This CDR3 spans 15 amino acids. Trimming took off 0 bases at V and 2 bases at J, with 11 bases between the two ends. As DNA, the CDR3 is TGCGCCAGCAGTGAGTCCGGGGGTTTTCCCTACGAGCAGTACTTC. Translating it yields CASSESGGFPYEQYF.

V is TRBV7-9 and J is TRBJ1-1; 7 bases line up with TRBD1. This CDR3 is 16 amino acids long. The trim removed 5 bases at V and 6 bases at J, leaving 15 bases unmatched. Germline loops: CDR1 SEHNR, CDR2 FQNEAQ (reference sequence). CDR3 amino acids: CASSPRTGPGLAEAFF. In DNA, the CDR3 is TGTGCCAGCAGCCCCCGGACAGGTCCCGGTTTGGCTGAAGCTTTCTTT.

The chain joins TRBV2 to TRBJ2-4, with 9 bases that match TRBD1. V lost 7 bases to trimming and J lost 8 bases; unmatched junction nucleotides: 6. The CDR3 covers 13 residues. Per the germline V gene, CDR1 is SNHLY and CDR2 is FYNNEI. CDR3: CASTGTGTDIQYF. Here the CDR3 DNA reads TGTGCCAGCACCGGGACAGGGACGGACATTCAGTACTTC. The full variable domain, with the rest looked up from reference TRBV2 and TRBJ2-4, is EPEVTQTPSHQVTQMGQEVILRCVPISNHLYFYWYRQILGQKVEFLVSFYNNEISEKSEIFDDQFSVERPDGSNFTLKIRSTKLEDSAMYFCASTGTGTDIQYFGAGTRLSVL.

The CDR3 sequence is CATSGQGSQPQHF. CDR3 in DNA: TGTGCCACCAGCGGACAGGGGAGTCAGCCCCAGCATTTT. The chain joins TRBV15 to TRBJ1-5, with 9 bases identical to TRBD1. V lost 5 bases, J lost 6 bases, and 2 bases stayed unmatched. This CDR3 comprises 13 residues. CDR1 is LNHNV, CDR2 YYDKDF, per germline (reference sequence).

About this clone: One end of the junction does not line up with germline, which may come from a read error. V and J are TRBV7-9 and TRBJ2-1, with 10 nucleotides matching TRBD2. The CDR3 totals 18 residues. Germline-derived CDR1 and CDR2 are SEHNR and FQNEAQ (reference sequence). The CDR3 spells CASSLAASLAGVSNGQFF. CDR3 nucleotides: TGTGCCAGCAGCTTAGCGGCCTCTCTAGCGGGAGTTAGTAATGGGCAGTTCTTC.

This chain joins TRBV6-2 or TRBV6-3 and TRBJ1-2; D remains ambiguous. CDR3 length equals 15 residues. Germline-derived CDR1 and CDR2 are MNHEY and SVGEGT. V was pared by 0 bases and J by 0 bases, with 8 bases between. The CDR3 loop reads CASSYSSTTNYGYTF. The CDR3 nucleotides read TGTGCCAGCAGTTACTCCTCGACAACTAACTATGGCTACACCTTC.

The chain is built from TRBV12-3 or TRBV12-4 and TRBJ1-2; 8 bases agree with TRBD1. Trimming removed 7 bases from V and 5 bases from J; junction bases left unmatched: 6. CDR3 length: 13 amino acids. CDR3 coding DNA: TGTGCCAGCATCCAGGGGGCGGGGTATGGCTACACCTTC. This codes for CASIQGAGYGYTF.

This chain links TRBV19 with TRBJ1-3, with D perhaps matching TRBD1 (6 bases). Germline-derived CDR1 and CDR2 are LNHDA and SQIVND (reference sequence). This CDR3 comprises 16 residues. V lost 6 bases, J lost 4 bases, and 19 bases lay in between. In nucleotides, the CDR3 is TGTGCCAGTAGGGGGATCTCAGGGGTGGTCGGAAACACCATATATTTT. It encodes CASRGISGVVGNTIYF.

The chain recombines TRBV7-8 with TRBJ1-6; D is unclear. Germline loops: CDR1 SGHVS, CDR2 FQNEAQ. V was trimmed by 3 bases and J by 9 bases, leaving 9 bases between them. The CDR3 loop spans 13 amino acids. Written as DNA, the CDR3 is TGTGCCAGCAGCTTTGTTAGGAGTTCACCCCTCCACTTT. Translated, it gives CASSFVRSSPLHF.

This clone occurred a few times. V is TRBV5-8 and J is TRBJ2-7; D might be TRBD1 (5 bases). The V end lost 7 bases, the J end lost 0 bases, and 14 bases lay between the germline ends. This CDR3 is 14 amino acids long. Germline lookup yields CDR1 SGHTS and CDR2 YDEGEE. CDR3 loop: CASGRGSPSYEQYF. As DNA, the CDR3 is TGTGCCAGCGGAAGGGGTTCTCCCTCCTACGAGCAGTACTTC.

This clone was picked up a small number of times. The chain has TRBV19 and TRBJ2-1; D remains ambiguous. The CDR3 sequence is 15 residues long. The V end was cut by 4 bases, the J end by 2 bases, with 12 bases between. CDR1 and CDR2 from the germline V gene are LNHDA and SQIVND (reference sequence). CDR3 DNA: TGTGCCAGTAGTACGTGGGCGAGACCCTACAATGAGCAGTTCTTC. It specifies CASSTWARPYNEQFF. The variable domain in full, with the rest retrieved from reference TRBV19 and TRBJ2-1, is DGGITQSPKYLFRKEGQNVTLSCEQNLNHDAMYWYRQDPGQGLRLIYYSQIVNDFQKGDIAEGYSVSREKKESFPLTVTSAQKNPTAFYLCASSTWARPYNEQFFGPGTRLTVL.

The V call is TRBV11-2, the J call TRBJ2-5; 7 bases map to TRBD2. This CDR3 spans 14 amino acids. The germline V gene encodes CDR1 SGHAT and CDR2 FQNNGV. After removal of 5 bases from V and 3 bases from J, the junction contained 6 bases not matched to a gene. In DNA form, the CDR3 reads TGTGCCAGCAGCCGAAAGGCGGGGGAAGAGACCCAGTACTTC. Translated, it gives CASSRKAGEETQYF.

CDR3 sequence (DNA): TGTGCCAGCAGCTCCTATCAGGGGAGCACCGGGGAGCTGTTTTTT. This translates into CASSSYQGSTGELFF. V and J are TRBV7-2 and TRBJ2-2; D is perhaps TRBD1 (6 bases). The CDR3 consists of 15 residues. Between the trimmed V and J ends, which lost 4 bases and 4 bases, there was a span of 13 bases. Germline V lookup: CDR1 SGHTA, CDR2 FQGNSA.

The chain's CDR3 is CASSLRDGYTF. CDR3 DNA: TGTGCCAGCAGCTTGAGGGATGGCTACACCTTC. V gene TRBV11-2 combines with J gene TRBJ1-2; D remains unclear. V was cut by 3 bases and J by 6 bases, with 5 bases left in between. The CDR3 consists of 11 residues. Per germline, CDR1 SGHAT and CDR2 FQNNGV.

The CDR3 coding sequence is TGTGCCAGCAGCACACCGGGACAGGGAGGGGGGACCACTGAAGCTTTCTTT. Its protein is CASSTPGQGGGTTEAFF. The chain carries TRBV28 and TRBJ1-1, with 9 positions matching TRBD1. CDR1 and CDR2 from the germline V gene are MDHEN and SYDVKM. V gave up 6 bases and J gave up 4 bases; unmatched junction bases: 15. The CDR3 spans 17 residues.

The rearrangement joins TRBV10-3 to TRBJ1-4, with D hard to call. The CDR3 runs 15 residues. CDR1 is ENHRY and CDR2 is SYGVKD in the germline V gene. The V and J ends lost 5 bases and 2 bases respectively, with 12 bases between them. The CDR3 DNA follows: TGTGCCATCAGTCCCCGGGGAGGGACTAATGAAAAACTGTTTTTT. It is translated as CAISPRGGTNEKLFF.

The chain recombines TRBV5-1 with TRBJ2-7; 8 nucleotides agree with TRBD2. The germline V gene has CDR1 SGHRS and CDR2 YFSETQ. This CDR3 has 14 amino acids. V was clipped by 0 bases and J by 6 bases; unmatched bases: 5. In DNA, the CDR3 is TGCGCCAGCAGCTTGGAGACCGGGGGGGGCGAGCAGTACTTC. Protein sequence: CASSLETGGGEQYF.

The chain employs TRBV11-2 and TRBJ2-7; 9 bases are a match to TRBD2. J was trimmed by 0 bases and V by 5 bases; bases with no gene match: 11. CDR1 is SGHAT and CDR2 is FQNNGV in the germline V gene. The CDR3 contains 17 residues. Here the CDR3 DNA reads TGTGCCAGCAGCCACCCAATACGCGGGAGGGCCTCCTACGAGCAGTACTTC. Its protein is CASSHPIRGRASYEQYF.

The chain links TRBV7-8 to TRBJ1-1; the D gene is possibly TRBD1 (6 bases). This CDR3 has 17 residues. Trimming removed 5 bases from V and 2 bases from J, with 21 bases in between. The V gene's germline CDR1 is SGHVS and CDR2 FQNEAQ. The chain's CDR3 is CASSPTATGKRNTEAFF. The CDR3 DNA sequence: TGTGCCAGCAGCCCCACCGCTACAGGGAAACGAAACACTGAAGCTTTCTTT.

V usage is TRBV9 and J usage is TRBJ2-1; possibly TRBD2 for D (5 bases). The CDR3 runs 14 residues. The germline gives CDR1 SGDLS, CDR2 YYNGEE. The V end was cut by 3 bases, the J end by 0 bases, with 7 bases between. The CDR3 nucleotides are TGTGCCAGCAGCGAAGAGGGCTCCTACAATGAGCAGTTCTTC. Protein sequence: CASSEEGSYNEQFF.

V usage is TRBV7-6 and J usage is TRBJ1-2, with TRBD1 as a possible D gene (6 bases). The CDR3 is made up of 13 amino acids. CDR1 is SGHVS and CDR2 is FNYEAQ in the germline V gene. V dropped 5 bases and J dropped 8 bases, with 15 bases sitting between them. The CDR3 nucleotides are TGTGCCAGCAGCCATCAATCCAGGGGCGGCTACACCTTC. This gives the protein CASSHQSRGGYTF.

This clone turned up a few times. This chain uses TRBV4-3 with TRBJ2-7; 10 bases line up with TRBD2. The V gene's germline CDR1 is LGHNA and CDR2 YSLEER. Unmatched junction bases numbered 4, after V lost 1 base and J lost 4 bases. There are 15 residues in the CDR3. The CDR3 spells CASSQGPSGSYEQYF. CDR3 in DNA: TGCGCCAGCAGCCAAGGTCCTAGCGGGAGTTACGAGCAGTACTTC.